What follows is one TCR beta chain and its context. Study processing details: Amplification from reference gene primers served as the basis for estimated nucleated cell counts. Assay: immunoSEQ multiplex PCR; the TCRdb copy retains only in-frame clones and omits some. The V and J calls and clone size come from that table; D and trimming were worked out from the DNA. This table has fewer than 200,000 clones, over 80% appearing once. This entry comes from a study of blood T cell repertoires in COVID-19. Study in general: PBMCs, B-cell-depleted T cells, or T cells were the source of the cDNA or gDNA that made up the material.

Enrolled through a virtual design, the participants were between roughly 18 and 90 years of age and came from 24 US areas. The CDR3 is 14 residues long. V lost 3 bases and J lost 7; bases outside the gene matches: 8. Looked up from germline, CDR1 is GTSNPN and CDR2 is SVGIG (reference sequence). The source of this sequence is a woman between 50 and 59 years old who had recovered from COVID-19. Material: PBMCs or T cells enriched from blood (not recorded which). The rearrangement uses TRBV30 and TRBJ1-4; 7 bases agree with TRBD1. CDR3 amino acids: CAWRNRQGGEKLFF. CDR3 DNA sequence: TGTGCCTGGAGGAACCGACAGGGTGGTGAAAAACTGTTTTTT.